This T cell receptor beta chain was obtained from a study of T-cell memory formation after mild COVID-19. CDR3 length: 13 amino acids. V lost 5 bases and J 1 base, leaving 11 bases between the germline ends. Germline CDR1 and CDR2: DFQATT and SNEGSKA (reference sequence). This clonotype was observed a handful of times. Its target is unknown. General study points: A balance of CD4 and CD8 characterized clones contracting day 15 to 85, whereas later expanders leaned CD4+. The main location of contracting CD4+ clones was CM and EM, and that of contracting CD8+ clones was EMRA. There were some responding clones in pre-infection memory, which suggested that cross-reactive memory had joined.

TCRdb redid the calling of the 5' RACE reads with MiXCR, one entry per CDR3 protein. The table has 200,000 to 250,000 distinct CDR3 sequences, roughly 9.4% seen once. The source is a man between 18 and 35 years old who had mild COVID-19 (a few samples of this study predate the infection). Cell type and time point are not known. Sequencing used PBMCs or a T cell subset sorted from them (not recorded which). V and J are TRBV20-1 and TRBJ2-5, with D possibly being TRBD2 (6 bases). For the CDR3, the DNA is TGCAGTGCTCCTCGGGGGACCCAAGAGACCCAGTACTTC. This codes for CSAPRGTQETQYF.